This T cell receptor beta chain stems from a study of blood T cell repertoires in COVID-19 (dated by TCRdb to the early 2020s). Background on the whole study: Samples from collaborators originated in the United States, Italy and Spain and spanned both the acute and convalescent phases of COVID-19. The repertoires were made available in a free public database intended to serve as a resource for research on the immune response to SARS-CoV-2. The material from the prospective study consisted of cDNA or gDNA derived from T cells, B-cell-depleted T cells, or PBMCs. The samples were drawn from the first 160 participants of the ongoing ImmuneRACE study and from roughly 1,300 subjects provided by 6 global collaborators. Deeply sampled blood TCRbeta repertoires from subjects exposed to, actively infected with, or recovered from COVID-19 were included in the dataset. HLA class I and class II types, where available, came from metadata supplied by the sample provider rather than from assay-based typing. The sample metadata nearly always contained a de-identified subject ID, COVID-19 status, age in years and sex. On the study overall, not on this receptor specifically: How much clinical and demographic metadata was included differed by source and by participant, and the metadata was provided uncurated.

TCRbeta CDR3 regions were amplified from genomic DNA using the immunoSEQ Assay, a bias-controlled multiplex PCR. The original methods were these. The number of nucleated cells in each sample was estimated from the amplification of reference gene primers within the assay. To quantify the absolute abundance of each unique TCRbeta CDR3 rearrangement, sequence reads were collapsed and filtered. For each sample, productive Simpson clonality was calculated by taking the square root of Simpson's diversity index across productive rearrangements. Entries here come from immuneACCESS through TCRdb and include only in-frame sequences with V and J called. Some clones fail to appear in such tables; in the studies checked, an unresolved V gene covers under half of the shortfall, and the cause of the remainder is unknown. V, J and clone size were drawn from that table, and D and trimming were deduced from the DNA. For this sample the table gives under 25,000 clones, of which 70% to 90% were detected only once. The top ten clonotypes cover over 7% of the sample.

Concerning this clone itself: Its antigen target is currently unknown. Within one base of it there is no much larger clone, and no base qualities were kept.

The junction shows trimming of 2 bases on V and 6 bases on J, and the gene matches do not reach 7 bases of it. According to the germline V gene, CDR1 reads SQVTM and CDR2 reads ANQGSEA. The CDR3 has 14 amino acids, counting the end cysteine and phenylalanine. The read is trimmed to its CDR3 DNA, 42 bases read in frame from base 1. Whole blood was collected in K2EDTA tubes by collaborating institutions according to the institutions' own protocols. For TCRbeta analysis, collaborator samples were shipped as frozen whole blood, as isolated PBMCs, or as DNA extracted from either sample type. The chain couples TRBV29-1 to TRBJ1-2, and 9 junction bases match TRBD1. This clonotype originated in a human donor with active COVID-19. The donor label of this sample is uncertain. Source material: peripheral blood. In nucleotides, the sequence is TGCAGCGTTGAATTCCGGGACAGGGTTGATGGCTACACCTTC. It encodes CSVEFRDRVDGYTF.